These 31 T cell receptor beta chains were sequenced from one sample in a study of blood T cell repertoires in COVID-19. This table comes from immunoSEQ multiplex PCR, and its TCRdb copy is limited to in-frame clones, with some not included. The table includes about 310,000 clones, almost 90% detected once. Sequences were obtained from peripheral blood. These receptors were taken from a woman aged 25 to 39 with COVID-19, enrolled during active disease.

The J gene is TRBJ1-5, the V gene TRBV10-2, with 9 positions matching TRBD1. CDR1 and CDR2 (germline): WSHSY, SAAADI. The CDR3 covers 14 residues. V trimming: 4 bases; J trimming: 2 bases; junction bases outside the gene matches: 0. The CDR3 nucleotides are TGCGCCAGCAGTGGGACAGGGGGCAATCAGCCCCAGCATTTT. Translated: CASSGTGGNQPQHF.

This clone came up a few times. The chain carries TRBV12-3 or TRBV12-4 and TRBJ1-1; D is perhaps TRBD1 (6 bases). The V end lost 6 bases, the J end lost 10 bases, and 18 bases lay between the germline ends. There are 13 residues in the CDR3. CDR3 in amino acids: CASSAYRQEGAFF. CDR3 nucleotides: TGTGCCAGCAGCGCCTATCGACAGGAAGGAGCTTTCTTT.

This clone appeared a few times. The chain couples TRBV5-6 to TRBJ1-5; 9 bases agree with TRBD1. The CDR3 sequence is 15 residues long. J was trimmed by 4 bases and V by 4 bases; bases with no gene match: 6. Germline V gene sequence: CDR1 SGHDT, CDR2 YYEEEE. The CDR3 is CASSLWDRENQPQHF. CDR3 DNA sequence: TGTGCCAGCAGCCTATGGGACAGGGAAAATCAGCCCCAGCATTTT.

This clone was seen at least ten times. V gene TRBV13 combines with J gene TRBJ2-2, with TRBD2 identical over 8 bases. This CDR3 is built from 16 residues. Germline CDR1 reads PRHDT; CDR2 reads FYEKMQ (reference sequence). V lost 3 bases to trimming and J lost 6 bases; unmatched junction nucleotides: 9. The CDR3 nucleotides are TGTGCCAGCAGCTTCTCCAGCGGGAGTTTTGCCGGGGAGCTGTTTTTT. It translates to CASSFSSGSFAGELFF.

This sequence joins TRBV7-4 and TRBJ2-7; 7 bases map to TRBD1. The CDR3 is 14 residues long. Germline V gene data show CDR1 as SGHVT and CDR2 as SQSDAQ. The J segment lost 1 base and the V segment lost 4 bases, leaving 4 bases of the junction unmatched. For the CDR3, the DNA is TGTGCCAGCAGCTGCGACAGGGTATCCTACGAGCAGTACTTC. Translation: CASSCDRVSYEQYF.

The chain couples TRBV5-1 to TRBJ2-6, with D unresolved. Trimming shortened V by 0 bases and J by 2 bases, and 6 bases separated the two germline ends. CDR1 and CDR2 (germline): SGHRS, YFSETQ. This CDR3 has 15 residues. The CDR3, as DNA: TGCGCCAGCAGCTTGGCCTTTCCTGGGGCCAACGTCCTGACTTTC. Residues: CASSLAFPGANVLTF.

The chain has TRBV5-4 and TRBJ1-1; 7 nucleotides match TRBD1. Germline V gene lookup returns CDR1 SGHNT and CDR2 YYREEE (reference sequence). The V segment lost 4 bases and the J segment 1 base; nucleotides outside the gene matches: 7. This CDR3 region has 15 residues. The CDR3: CASSEGRTGNTEAFF. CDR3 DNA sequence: TGTGCCAGCAGCGAGGGCCGGACAGGGAACACTGAAGCTTTCTTT. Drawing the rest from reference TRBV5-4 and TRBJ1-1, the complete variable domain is ETGVTQSPTHLIKTRGQQVTLRCSSQSGHNTVSWYQQALGQGPQFIFQYYREEENGRGNFPPRFSGLQFPNYSSELNVNALELDDSALYLCASSEGRTGNTEAFFGQGTRLTVV.

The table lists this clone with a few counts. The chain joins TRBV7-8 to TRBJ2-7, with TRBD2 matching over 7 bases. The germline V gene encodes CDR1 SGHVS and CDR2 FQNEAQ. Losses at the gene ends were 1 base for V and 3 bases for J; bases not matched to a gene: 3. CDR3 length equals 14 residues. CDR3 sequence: CASSLGLADYEQYF. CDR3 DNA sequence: TGTGCCAGCAGCTTAGGGCTAGCGGACTACGAGCAGTACTTC.

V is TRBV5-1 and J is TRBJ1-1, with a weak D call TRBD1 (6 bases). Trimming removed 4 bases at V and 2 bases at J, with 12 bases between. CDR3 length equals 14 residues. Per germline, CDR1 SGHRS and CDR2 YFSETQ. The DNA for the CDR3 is TGCGCCAGCAGCGAGGGGGGGTATAACACTGAAGCTTTCTTT. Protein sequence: CASSEGGYNTEAFF. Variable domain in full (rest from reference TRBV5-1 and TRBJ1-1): KAGVTQTPRYLIKTRGQQVTLSCSPISGHRSVSWYQQTPGQGLQFLFEYFSETQRNKGNFPGRFSGRQFSNSRSEMNVSTLELGDSALYLCASSEGGYNTEAFFGQGTRLTVV.

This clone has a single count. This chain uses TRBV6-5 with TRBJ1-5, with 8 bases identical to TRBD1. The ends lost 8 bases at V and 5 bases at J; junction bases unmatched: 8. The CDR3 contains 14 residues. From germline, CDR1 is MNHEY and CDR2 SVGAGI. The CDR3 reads CASLGGQGYQPQHF. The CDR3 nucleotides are TGTGCCAGCTTGGGCGGACAGGGTTATCAGCCCCAGCATTTT.

The CDR3 spells CASSATGMGTEAFF. As DNA, the CDR3 is TGCGCCAGCAGCGCCACAGGGATGGGCACTGAAGCTTTCTTT. The genes are TRBV5-1 and TRBJ1-1, with a weak D call TRBD1 (6 bases). Trimming took 4 bases from V and 4 from J, leaving 14 bases between them. CDR3 length: 14 amino acids. Germline-derived CDR1 and CDR2 are SGHRS and YFSETQ. The full variable domain, completed using reference TRBV5-1 and TRBJ1-1, is KAGVTQTPRYLIKTRGQQVTLSCSPISGHRSVSWYQQTPGQGLQFLFEYFSETQRNKGNFPGRFSGRQFSNSRSEMNVSTLELGDSALYLCASSATGMGTEAFFGQGTRLTVV.

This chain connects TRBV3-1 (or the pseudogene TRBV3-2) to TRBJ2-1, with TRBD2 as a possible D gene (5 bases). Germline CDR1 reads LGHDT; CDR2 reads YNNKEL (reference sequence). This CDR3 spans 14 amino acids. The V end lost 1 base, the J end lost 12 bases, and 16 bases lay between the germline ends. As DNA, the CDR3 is TGTGCCAGCAGCCAAGCACCCGGGCCCCTAGCGCAGTTCTTC. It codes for CASSQAPGPLAQFF.

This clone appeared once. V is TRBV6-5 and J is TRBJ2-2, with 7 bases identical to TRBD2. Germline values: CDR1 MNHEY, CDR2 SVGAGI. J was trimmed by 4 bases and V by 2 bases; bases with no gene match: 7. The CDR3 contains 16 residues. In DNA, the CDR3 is TGTGCCAGCAGTTACGGGGCGGGACTACGCACCGGGGAGCTGTTTTTT. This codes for CASSYGAGLRTGELFF.

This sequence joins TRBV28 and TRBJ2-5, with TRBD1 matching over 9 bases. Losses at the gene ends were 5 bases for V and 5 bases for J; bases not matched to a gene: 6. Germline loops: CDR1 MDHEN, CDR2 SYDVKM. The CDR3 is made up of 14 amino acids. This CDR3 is CASSAGTGRETQYF. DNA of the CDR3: TGTGCCAGCAGTGCGGGGACAGGGAGGGAGACCCAGTACTTC.

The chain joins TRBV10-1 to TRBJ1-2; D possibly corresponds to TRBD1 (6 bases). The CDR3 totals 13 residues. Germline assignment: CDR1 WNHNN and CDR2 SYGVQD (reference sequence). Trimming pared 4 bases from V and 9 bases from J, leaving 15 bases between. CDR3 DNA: TGCGCCAGCAGTGGAAGTCCCGGGACACGCTACACCTTC. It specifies CASSGSPGTRYTF.

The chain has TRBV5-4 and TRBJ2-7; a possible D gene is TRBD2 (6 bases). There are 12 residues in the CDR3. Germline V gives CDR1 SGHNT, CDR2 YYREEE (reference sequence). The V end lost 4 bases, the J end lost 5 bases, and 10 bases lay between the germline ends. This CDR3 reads CASSLTSNEQYF. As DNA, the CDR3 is TGTGCCAGCAGCCTTACTAGCAACGAGCAGTACTTC.

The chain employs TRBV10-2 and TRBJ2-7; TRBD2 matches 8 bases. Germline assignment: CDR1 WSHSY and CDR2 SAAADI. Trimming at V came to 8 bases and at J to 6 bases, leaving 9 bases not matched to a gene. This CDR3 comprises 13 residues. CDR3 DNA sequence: TGCGCCAGCCTACTAGCGGTCGGCGGCGAGCAGTACTTC. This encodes CASLLAVGGEQYF.

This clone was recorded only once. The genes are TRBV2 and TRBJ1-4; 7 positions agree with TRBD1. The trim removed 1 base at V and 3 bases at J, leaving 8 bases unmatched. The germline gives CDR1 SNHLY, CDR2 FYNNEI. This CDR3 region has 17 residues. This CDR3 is CASSEDPTGQPNEKLFF. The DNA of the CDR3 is TGTGCCAGCAGTGAAGACCCGACAGGGCAACCTAATGAAAAACTGTTTTTT. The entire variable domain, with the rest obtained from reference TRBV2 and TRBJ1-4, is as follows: EPEVTQTPSHQVTQMGQEVILRCVPISNHLYFYWYRQILGQKVEFLVSFYNNEISEKSEIFDDQFSVERPDGSNFTLKIRSTKLEDSAMYFCASSEDPTGQPNEKLFFGSGTQLSVL.

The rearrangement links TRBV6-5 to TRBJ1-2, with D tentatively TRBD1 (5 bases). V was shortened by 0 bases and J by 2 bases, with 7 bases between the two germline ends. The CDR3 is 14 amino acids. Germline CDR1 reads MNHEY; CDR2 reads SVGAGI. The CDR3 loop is CASSYSGANYGYTF. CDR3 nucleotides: TGTGCCAGCAGTTACTCAGGGGCCAACTATGGCTACACCTTC.

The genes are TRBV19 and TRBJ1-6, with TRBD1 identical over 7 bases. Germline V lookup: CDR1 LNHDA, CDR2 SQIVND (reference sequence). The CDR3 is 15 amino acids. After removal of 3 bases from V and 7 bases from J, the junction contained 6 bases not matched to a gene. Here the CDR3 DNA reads TGTGCCAGTAGTATTTTAAGGGGACAGAATTCACCCCTCCACTTT. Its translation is CASSILRGQNSPLHF.

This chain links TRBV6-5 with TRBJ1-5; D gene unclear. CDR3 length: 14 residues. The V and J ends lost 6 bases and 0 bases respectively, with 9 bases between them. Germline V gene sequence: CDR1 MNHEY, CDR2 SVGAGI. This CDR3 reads CASRVTSSNQPQHF. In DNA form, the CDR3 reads TGTGCCAGCAGGGTAACAAGTAGCAATCAGCCCCAGCATTTT.

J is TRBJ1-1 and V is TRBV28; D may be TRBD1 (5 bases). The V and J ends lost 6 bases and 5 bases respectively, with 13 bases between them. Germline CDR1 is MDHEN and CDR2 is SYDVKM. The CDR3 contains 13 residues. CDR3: CASSTGLTTEAFF. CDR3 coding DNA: TGTGCCAGCAGCACAGGCTTAACAACTGAAGCTTTCTTT.

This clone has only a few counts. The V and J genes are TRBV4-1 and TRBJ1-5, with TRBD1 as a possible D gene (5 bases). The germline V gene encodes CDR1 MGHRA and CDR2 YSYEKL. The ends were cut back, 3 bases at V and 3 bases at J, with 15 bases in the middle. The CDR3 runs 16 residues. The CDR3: CASSHPDSRVNQPQHF. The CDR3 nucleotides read TGCGCCAGCAGCCACCCCGACAGCCGTGTCAATCAGCCCCAGCATTTT.

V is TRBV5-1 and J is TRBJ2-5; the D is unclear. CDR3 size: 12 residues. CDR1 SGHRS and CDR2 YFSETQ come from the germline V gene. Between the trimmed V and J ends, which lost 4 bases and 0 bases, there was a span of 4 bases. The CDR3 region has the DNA TGCGCCAGCAGCGCTAACCAAGAGACCCAGTACTTC. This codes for CASSANQETQYF.

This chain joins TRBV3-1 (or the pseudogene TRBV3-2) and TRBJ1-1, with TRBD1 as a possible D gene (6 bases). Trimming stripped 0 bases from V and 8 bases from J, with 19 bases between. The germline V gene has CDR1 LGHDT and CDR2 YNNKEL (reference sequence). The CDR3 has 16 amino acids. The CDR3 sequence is CASSQENSGQRVEAFF. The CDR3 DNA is TGTGCCAGCAGCCAAGAAAACTCGGGACAAAGGGTCGAAGCTTTCTTT.

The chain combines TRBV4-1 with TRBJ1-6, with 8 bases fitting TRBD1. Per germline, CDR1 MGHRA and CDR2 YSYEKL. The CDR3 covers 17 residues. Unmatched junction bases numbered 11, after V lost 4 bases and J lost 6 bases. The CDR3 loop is CASSPWDRTLINSPLHF. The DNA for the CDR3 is TGCGCCAGCAGCCCCTGGGACAGGACCCTAATTAATTCACCCCTCCACTTT.

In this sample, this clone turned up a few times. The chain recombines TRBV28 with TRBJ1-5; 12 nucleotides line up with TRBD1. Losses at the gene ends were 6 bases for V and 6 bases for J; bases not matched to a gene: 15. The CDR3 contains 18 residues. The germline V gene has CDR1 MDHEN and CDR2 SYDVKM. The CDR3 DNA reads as TGTGCCAGCAGAGGGACAGGGGGCGTAGGGATGTATGGTCAGCCCCAGCATTTT. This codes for CASRGTGGVGMYGQPQHF.

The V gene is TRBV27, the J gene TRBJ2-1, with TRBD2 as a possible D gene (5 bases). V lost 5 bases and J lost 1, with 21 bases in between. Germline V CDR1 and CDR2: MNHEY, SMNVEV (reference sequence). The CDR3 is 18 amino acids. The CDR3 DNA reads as TGTGCCAGCAGTCCAATCCCAGCACTAGTTCGTTCCTACAATGAGCAGTTCTTC. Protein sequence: CASSPIPALVRSYNEQFF.

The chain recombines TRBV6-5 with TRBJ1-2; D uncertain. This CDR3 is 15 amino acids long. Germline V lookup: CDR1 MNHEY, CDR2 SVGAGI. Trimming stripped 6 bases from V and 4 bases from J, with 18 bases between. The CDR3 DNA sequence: TGTGCCAGCAGAGGCGCCGGGGAGGAGGGCTATGGCTACACCTTC. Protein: CASRGAGEEGYGYTF.

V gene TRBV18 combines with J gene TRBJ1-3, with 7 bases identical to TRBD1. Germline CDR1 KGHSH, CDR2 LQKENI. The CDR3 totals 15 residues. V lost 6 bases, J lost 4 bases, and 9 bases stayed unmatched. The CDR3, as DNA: TGTGCCAGCTCGTCGCGACAGGGAGACGGAAACACCATATATTTT. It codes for CASSSRQGDGNTIYF.

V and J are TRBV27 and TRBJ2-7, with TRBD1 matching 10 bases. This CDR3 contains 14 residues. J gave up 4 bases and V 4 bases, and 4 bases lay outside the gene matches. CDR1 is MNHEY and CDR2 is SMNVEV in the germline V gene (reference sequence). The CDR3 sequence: CASSWTGGPYEQYF. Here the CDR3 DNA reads TGTGCCAGCAGTTGGACAGGGGGTCCGTACGAGCAGTACTTC.